These T cell receptor beta chains were read from a single sample in a study of cytomegalovirus exposure and HLA in healthy donors. The table came from immunoSEQ multiplex PCR; TCRdb's copy has only in-frame clones and leaves some out. This sample has about 59,000 clones, with around 83% found just once. The sequenced material came from PBMCs. Receptors originate from a human donor in good health. The CDR3 runs from the conserved cysteine through the conserved F or W. The D gene is left open where the match is weak. Rows may omit the clone size; those that give it use once, few, many or a size class.

. TRBJ2-5 12 . TRBV5-8 CASSLAEETQYF TGTGCCAGCAGCTTGGCTGAAGAGACCCAGTACTTC
. TRBJ2-2 17 . TRBV27 CASSNRPASVDTGELFF TGTGCCAGCAGTAACCGCCCGGCTAGCGTCGACACCGGGGAGCTGTTTTTT
. TRBJ2-7 16 . TRBV5-6 CASSLAIGQSSYEQYF TGTGCCAGCAGCTTGGCGATCGGACAGAGCTCCTACGAGCAGTACTTC
. TRBJ2-2 14 TRBD1 TRBV29-1 CSVFGQGSTGELFF TGCAGCGTATTTGGACAGGGGAGCACCGGGGAGCTGTTTTTT
. TRBJ2-7 15 TRBD2 TRBV11-2 CASSPFAGGLYEQYF TGTGCCAGCAGCCCCTTCGCGGGGGGGCTCTACGAGCAGTACTTC
. TRBJ1-4 16 TRBD1 TRBV18 CASSQTQGISNEKLFF TGTGCCAGCTCACAGACACAGGGGATAAGTAATGAAAAACTGTTTTTT
. TRBJ1-4 16 TRBD1 TRBV18 CASSLGQVATNEKLFF TGTGCCAGCTCACTAGGACAGGTTGCAACTAATGAAAAACTGTTTTTT
. TRBJ2-3 17 . TRBV7-9 CASSLSISGSSTDTQYF TGTGCCAGCAGCTTGTCTATTAGCGGCTCGAGCACAGATACGCAGTATTTT
. TRBJ1-2 14 TRBD1 TRBV19 CASTVEGARSGYTF TGTGCCAGCACAGTGGAGGGGGCGCGTAGTGGCTACACCTTC
. TRBJ1-6 17 . TRBV5-8 CASSLTRLSSYNSPLHF TGTGCCAGCAGCTTGACCCGTTTGAGCTCCTATAATTCACCCCTCCACTTT
. TRBJ2-2 16 TRBD2 TRBV6-4 CASSRTSGSSTGELFF TGTGCCAGCAGCAGGACTAGCGGGAGTTCTACCGGGGAGCTGTTTTTT
. TRBJ1-2 16 TRBD1 TRBV5-1 CASSLEGRDRVDGYTF TGCGCCAGCAGCTTGGAGGGCCGGGACAGGGTTGATGGCTACACCTTC
. TRBJ2-7 18 . TRBV30 CAWSVLRPGRATPYEQYF TGTGCCTGGAGTGTATTGAGACCGGGTCGTGCGACCCCCTACGAGCAGTACTTC
. TRBJ1-1 11 TRBD1 TRBV30 CAWTQGGEAFF TGTGCCTGGACTCAGGGGGGAGAAGCTTTCTTT
. TRBJ2-2 15 TRBD1 TRBV5-1 CASSPGQGYTGELFF TGCGCCAGCAGCCCGGGACAGGGGTACACCGGGGAGCTGTTTTTT
few TRBJ1-1 16 TRBD1 TRBV5-6 CASSLTGAVLNTEAFF TGTGCCAGCAGCTTGACAGGGGCCGTACTGAACACTGAAGCTTTCTTT
. TRBJ2-3 13 . TRBV6-1 CASSERGTDTQYF TGTGCCAGCAGTGAACGGGGCACAGATACGCAGTATTTT